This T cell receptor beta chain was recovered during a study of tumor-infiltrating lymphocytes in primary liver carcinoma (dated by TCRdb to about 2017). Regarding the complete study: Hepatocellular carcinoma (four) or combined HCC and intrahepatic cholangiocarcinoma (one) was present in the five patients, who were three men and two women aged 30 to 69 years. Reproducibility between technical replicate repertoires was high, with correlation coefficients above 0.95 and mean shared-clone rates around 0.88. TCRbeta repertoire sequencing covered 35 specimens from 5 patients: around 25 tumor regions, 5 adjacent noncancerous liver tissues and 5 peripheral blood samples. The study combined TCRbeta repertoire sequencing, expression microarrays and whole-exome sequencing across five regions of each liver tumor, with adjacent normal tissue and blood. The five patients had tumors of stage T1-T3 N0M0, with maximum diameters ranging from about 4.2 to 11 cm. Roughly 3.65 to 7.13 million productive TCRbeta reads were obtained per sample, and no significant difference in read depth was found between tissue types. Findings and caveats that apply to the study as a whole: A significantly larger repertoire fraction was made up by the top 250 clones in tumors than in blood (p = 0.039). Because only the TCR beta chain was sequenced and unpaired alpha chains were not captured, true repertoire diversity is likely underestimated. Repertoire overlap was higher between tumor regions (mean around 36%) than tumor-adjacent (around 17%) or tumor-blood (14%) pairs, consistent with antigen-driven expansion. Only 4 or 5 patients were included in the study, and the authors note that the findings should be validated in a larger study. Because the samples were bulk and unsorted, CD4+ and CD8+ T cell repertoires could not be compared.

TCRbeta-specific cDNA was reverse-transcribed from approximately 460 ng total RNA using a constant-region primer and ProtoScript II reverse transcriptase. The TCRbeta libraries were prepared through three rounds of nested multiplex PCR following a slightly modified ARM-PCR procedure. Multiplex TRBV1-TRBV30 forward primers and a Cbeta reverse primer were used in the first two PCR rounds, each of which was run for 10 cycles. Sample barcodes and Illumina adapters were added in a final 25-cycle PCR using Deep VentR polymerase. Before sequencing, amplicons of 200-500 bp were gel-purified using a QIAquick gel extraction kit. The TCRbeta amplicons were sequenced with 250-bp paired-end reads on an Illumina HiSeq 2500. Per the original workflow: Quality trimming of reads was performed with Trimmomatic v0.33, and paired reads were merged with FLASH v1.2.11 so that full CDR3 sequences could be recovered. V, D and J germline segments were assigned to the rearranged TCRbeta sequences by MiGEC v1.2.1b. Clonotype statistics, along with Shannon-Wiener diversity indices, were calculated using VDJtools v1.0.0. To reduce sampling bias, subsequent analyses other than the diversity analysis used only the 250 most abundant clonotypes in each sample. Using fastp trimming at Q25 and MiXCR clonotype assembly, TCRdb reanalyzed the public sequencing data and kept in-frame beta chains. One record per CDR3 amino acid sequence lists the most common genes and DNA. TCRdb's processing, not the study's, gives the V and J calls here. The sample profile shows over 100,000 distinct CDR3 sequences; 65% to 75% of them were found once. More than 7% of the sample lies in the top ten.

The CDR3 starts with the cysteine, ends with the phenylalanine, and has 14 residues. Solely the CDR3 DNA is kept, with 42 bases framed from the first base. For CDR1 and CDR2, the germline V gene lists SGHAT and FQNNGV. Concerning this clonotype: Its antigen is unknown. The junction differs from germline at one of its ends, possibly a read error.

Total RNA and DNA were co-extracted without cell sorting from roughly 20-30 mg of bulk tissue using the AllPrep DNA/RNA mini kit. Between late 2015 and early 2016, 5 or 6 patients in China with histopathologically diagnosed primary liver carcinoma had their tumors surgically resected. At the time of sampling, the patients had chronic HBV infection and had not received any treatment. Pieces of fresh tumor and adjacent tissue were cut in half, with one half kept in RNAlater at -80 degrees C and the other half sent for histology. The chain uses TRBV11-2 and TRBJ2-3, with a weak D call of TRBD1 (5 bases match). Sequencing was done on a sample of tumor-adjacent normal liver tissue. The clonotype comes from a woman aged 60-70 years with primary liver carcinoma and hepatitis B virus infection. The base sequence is TGTGCCAGCAGCTTACTGTTGCAGGGAAATACGCAATGTTTT. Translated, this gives CASSLLLQGNTQCF.